Below, 13 T cell receptor beta chains from the same sample are listed, as sequenced in a study of blood T cell repertoires in COVID-19. Method: immunoSEQ multiplex PCR; TCRdb's copy keeps in-frame clones and lacks some. Counted here are about 26,000 clones, roughly 84% occurring once; the ten biggest clones make up 25% to 35%. The sequencing input was peripheral blood. These receptors were obtained from a human donor in a cohort sampled during active COVID-19.

The chain couples TRBV7-7 to TRBJ2-1; 7 positions agree with TRBD1. The CDR3 runs to 14 residues. Germline V gene sequence: CDR1 SSHAT, CDR2 FNYEAQ (reference sequence). Trimming at V came to 5 bases and at J to 6 bases, leaving 7 bases not matched to a gene. CDR3 coding DNA: TGTGCCAGCAGCCTACAGGGGCCGGGCAATGAGCAGTTCTTC. Residues: CASSLQGPGNEQFF.

The chain has TRBV4-2 and TRBJ2-3; D is unresolved. Per germline, CDR1 LGHNA and CDR2 YNFKEQ. V dropped 1 base and J dropped 1 base, with 9 bases sitting between them. This CDR3 region has 15 residues. The CDR3 region has the DNA TGTGCCAGCAGCCAAGTTGACGCGGGCACAGATACGCAGTATTTT. This encodes CASSQVDAGTDTQYF.

The chain uses TRBV6-5 and TRBJ2-7, with 9 bases matching TRBD2. The CDR3 contains 14 residues. Germline trimming cut 7 bases from V and 4 bases from J; bases unmatched to any gene: 8. Germline CDR1 and CDR2: MNHEY and SVGAGI. The CDR3 region has the DNA TGTGCCAGCACCAAGGGGCGGGAGGGGTACGAGCAGTACTTC. This gives the protein CASTKGREGYEQYF.

The chain joins TRBV6-5 to TRBJ2-1, with 7 bases that match TRBD2. CDR1 and CDR2 from the germline V gene are MNHEY and SVGAGI. The CDR3 covers 15 residues. V shed 0 bases and J 2 bases; nucleotides not matched to a gene: 1. This CDR3 is CASSYSGGAYNEQFF. The CDR3, as DNA: TGTGCCAGCAGTTACTCTGGGGGGGCCTACAATGAGCAGTTCTTC.

The gene calls are TRBV11-3 and TRBJ2-1, with D maybe TRBD2 (6 bases). With 2 bases removed from V and 8 bases from J, the gap between germline ends came to 19 bases. The CDR3 has 16 residues. CDR1 is SGHNT and CDR2 is YENEEA in the germline V gene. CDR3 in DNA: TGTGCCAGCAGCTTATATTACGGCCCCGGAGGGGATGAGCAGTTCTTC. It yields the protein CASSLYYGPGGDEQFF.

The rearrangement joins TRBV6-6 to TRBJ2-5; TRBD1 aligns across 9 bases. CDR1 MNHNY and CDR2 SVGAGI come from the germline V gene (reference sequence). V gave up 5 bases and J gave up 5 bases; unmatched junction bases: 9. The CDR3 loop spans 15 amino acids. This CDR3 is CASSTTTGGKETQYF. The CDR3 bases are TGTGCCAGCAGTACAACGACAGGGGGGAAGGAGACCCAGTACTTC.

The chain has TRBV3-1 (or the pseudogene TRBV3-2) and TRBJ1-6; D remains ambiguous. Germline CDR1 LGHDT, CDR2 YNNKEL (reference sequence). The CDR3 has 15 amino acids. V gave up 1 base and J gave up 9 bases, with 13 bases separating them. The CDR3 is CASSQVTASGSPLHF. In nucleotides, the CDR3 is TGTGCCAGCAGCCAAGTCACAGCGAGCGGTTCACCCCTCCACTTT.

The chain links TRBV7-6 to TRBJ1-6; perhaps TRBD1 as D (6 bases). The V end was cut by 5 bases, the J end by 6 bases, with 17 bases between. This CDR3 has 16 residues. Germline CDR1 reads SGHVS; CDR2 reads FNYEAQ. Written as DNA, the CDR3 is TGTGCCAGCAGCCCCGGGCGGGGGGCAGGTAATTCACCCCTCCACTTT. Protein product: CASSPGRGAGNSPLHF.

The chain recombines TRBV27 with TRBJ2-1; D is ambiguous. The V end was cut by 4 bases, the J end by 6 bases, with 13 bases between. The CDR3 sequence is 14 residues long. Germline loops: CDR1 MNHEY, CDR2 SMNVEV (reference sequence). CDR3 protein: CASSSNAHSNEQFF. For the CDR3, the DNA is TGTGCCAGCAGTTCTAATGCGCATTCCAATGAGCAGTTCTTC.

The V call is TRBV7-8, the J call TRBJ2-5; 12 bases match TRBD2. After removal of 3 bases from V and 5 bases from J, the junction contained 7 bases not matched to a gene. The CDR3 is 16 amino acids. The germline V gene has CDR1 SGHVS and CDR2 FQNEAQ. CDR3 amino acids: CASSFPTSGSRETQYF. In DNA form, the CDR3 reads TGTGCCAGCAGCTTTCCGACTAGCGGGAGTCGGGAGACCCAGTACTTC. The complete variable domain, with remaining parts taken from reference TRBV7-8 and TRBJ2-5, reads GAGVSQSPRYKVAKRGQDVALRCDPISGHVSLFWYQQALGQGPEFLTYFQNEAQLDKSGLPSDRFFAERPEGSVSTLKIQRTQQEDSAVYLCASSFPTSGSRETQYFGPGTRLLVL.

The chain employs TRBV6-4 and TRBJ2-3; 10 nucleotides match TRBD1. The junction had 12 bases not matched to a gene; V was cut back by 11 bases and J by 4 bases. Germline assignment: CDR1 MRHNA and CDR2 SNTAGT. The CDR3 totals 15 residues. CDR3 sequence (DNA): TGTGCCGGAAGACTCCGGGACAGGGGTGCAGATACGCAGTATTTT. It codes for CAGRLRDRGADTQYF.

The rearrangement links TRBV18 to TRBJ2-7; 8 nucleotides line up with TRBD1. With 5 bases clipped from V and 2 bases from J, the junction kept 11 bases outside the gene matches. Germline V CDR1 and CDR2: KGHSH, LQKENI. This CDR3 is 16 amino acids long. The CDR3 DNA reads TGTGCCAGCTCATCCCAAGCGCCGACAGGGGCCTACGAGCAGTACTTC. Its translation: CASSSQAPTGAYEQYF.

V gene TRBV30 combines with J gene TRBJ1-2; the D gene is possibly TRBD1 (5 bases). V lost 0 bases to trimming and J lost 2 bases, with 10 bases between them. The CDR3 has 14 residues. CDR1 and CDR2 from the germline V gene are GTSNPN and SVGIG (reference sequence). This chain's CDR3 is CAWSVLGLNYGYTF. The CDR3 bases are TGTGCCTGGAGTGTACTGGGACTGAACTATGGCTACACCTTC.